The 30 T cell receptor beta chains below all came from one sample that was sequenced in a study of T cell responses to AZD1222 COVID-19 vaccine. Using immunoSEQ multiplex PCR, the repertoire was profiled, and TCRdb retains in-frame clones only, with some absent. This table has 100,000 to 150,000 clones, roughly 90% appearing once. The sample here was peripheral blood, taken on day 0 of AZD1222 vaccination. All receptors come from an adult in good health.

CDR3 sequence reads: CASTAGQGLYEQYF. The DNA of the CDR3 is TGTGCCAGCACCGCAGGACAGGGTTTGTACGAGCAGTACTTC. The chain employs TRBV25-1 and TRBJ2-7; 8 bases are shared with TRBD1. The trim removed 7 bases at V and 4 bases at J, leaving 9 bases unmatched. The CDR3 loop spans 14 amino acids. Germline CDR1 is MGHDK and CDR2 is SYGVNS.

The genes are TRBV9 and TRBJ1-2; 9 bases agree with TRBD1. The germline V gene has CDR1 SGDLS and CDR2 YYNGEE. The CDR3 is 16 amino acids. J gave up 1 base and V 3 bases, and 7 bases lay outside the gene matches. CDR3: CASSALTGGINYGYTF. The CDR3 DNA is TGTGCCAGCAGCGCCCTGACAGGGGGAATTAACTATGGCTACACCTTC.

The chain couples TRBV9 to TRBJ1-2; a possible D gene is TRBD1 (5 bases). The length of the CDR3 is 11 residues. Germline CDR1 is SGDLS and CDR2 is YYNGEE. V was pared by 7 bases and J by 4 bases, with 8 bases between. DNA for the CDR3: TGTGCCAGCTGGGGGTTCTATGGCTACACCTTC. Protein: CASWGFYGYTF.

The chain recombines TRBV6-2 or TRBV6-3 with TRBJ2-5; 8 bases map to TRBD1. The CDR3 spans 15 residues. Germline V lookup: CDR1 MNHEY, CDR2 SVGEGT. V lost 4 bases and J lost 1; bases outside the gene matches: 5. The CDR3 protein is CASSWGTGSQETQYF. The CDR3 nucleotides are TGTGCCAGCAGTTGGGGGACAGGATCCCAAGAGACCCAGTACTTC.

The chain carries TRBV6-2 or TRBV6-3 and TRBJ1-4; a weak D match, TRBD1 (5 bases). Germline V gene data show CDR1 as MNHEY and CDR2 as SVGEGT. The CDR3 is 14 amino acids. The V and J ends lost 5 bases and 7 bases respectively, with 14 bases between them. The CDR3 region has the DNA TGTGCCAGCAGTAATACCGGCGGGGGTGAAAAACTGTTTTTT. It specifies CASSNTGGGEKLFF.

The rearrangement joins TRBV28 to TRBJ2-7; TRBD2 is a possible D gene (5 bases). Between the trimmed V and J ends, which lost 4 bases and 6 bases, there was a span of 16 bases. Germline lookup yields CDR1 MDHEN and CDR2 SYDVKM. This CDR3 contains 14 residues. The CDR3 reads CASSYGADMVEQYF. For the CDR3, the DNA is TGTGCCAGCAGTTACGGAGCGGATATGGTCGAGCAGTACTTC.

The chain is built from TRBV5-1 and TRBJ2-1; possibly TRBD1 for D (6 bases). Trimming cost V 4 bases and J 4 bases, with 12 bases left between them. Germline V gene data show CDR1 as SGHRS and CDR2 as YFSETQ. CDR3 length: 14 residues. The DNA for the CDR3 is TGCGCCAGCAGCAGACCGACAGGATACAATGAGCAGTTCTTC. Its protein is CASSRPTGYNEQFF.

The V and J genes are TRBV5-1 and TRBJ2-7, with a weak D call TRBD1 (5 bases). This CDR3 is 16 amino acids long. Germline CDR1 and CDR2: SGHRS and YFSETQ. V lost 0 bases to trimming and J lost 2 bases, with 15 bases between them. This CDR3 is CASSLEPGRPAYEQYF. CDR3 coding DNA: TGCGCCAGCAGCTTGGAACCAGGGCGACCAGCCTACGAGCAGTACTTC.

The chain joins TRBV4-3 to TRBJ1-3; perhaps TRBD1 as D (5 bases). Germline loops: CDR1 LGHNA, CDR2 YSLEER. With 4 bases removed from V and 0 bases from J, the gap between germline ends came to 13 bases. The CDR3 runs 16 residues. This CDR3 reads CASSRGSGSSGNTIYF. The CDR3 DNA reads as TGCGCCAGCAGCCGGGGATCAGGGAGCTCTGGAAACACCATATATTTT.

The gene calls are TRBV7-8 and TRBJ2-2, with D perhaps TRBD2 (7 bases). This CDR3 spans 14 amino acids. V was pared by 4 bases and J by 7 bases, with 13 bases between. Germline-derived CDR1 and CDR2 are SGHVS and FQNEAQ. Here the CDR3 reads CASSWRRGGGELFF. In DNA, the CDR3 is TGTGCCAGCAGCTGGCGAAGGGGGGGCGGGGAGCTGTTTTTT. The full variable domain, rest sourced from reference TRBV7-8 and TRBJ2-2, is GAGVSQSPRYKVAKRGQDVALRCDPISGHVSLFWYQQALGQGPEFLTYFQNEAQLDKSGLPSDRFFAERPEGSVSTLKIQRTQQEDSAVYLCASSWRRGGGELFFGEGSRLTVL.

Of note for this clone: Other nucleotide sequences from this sample produce the same CDR3. This rearrangement joins TRBV28 to TRBJ2-7; no firm D call. Germline assignment: CDR1 MDHEN and CDR2 SYDVKM. This CDR3 is 11 amino acids long. V was clipped by 2 bases and J by 2 bases, with 1 base between them. Here the CDR3 reads CASSLTYEQYF. The CDR3 DNA sequence: TGTGCCAGCAGTTTAACCTACGAGCAGTACTTC. Together with reference TRBV28 and TRBJ2-7, the CDR3 gives the full variable domain: DVKVTQSSRYLVKRTGEKVFLECVQDMDHENMFWYRQDPGLGLRLIYFSYDVKMKEKGDIPEGYSVSREKKERFSLILESASTNQTSMYLCASSLTYEQYFGPGTRLTVT.

The chain recombines TRBV19 with TRBJ1-2; D might be TRBD1 (5 bases). Trimming left V 4 bases short and J 8 bases short, with 17 bases between. CDR3 length: 14 amino acids. Germline values: CDR1 LNHDA, CDR2 SQIVND (reference sequence). The CDR3 here is CASSTPRGAGGYTF. In DNA form, the CDR3 reads TGTGCCAGTAGTACCCCCCGAGGGGCTGGAGGCTACACCTTC.

The chain uses TRBV7-6 and TRBJ1-2; no clear D gene. The CDR3 has 15 residues. Per germline, CDR1 SGHVS and CDR2 FNYEAQ. Trimming took 3 bases from V and 0 from J, leaving 11 bases between them. This CDR3 is CASSFSTNSNYGYTF. DNA for the CDR3: TGTGCCAGCAGCTTTTCCACGAACTCTAACTATGGCTACACCTTC.

The chain's CDR3 is CASSLHGNSPLHF. Here the CDR3 DNA reads TGTGCCAGCAGTTTACATGGGAATTCACCCCTCCACTTT. The chain employs TRBV28 and TRBJ1-6; D is unresolved. The CDR3 length is 13 residues. The V and J ends lost 2 bases and 7 bases respectively, with 6 bases between them. The V gene's germline CDR1 is MDHEN and CDR2 SYDVKM.

This clone appeared a few times. The chain recombines TRBV7-9 with TRBJ1-5; no clear D. The CDR3 runs 14 residues. V lost 1 base and J 0 bases, leaving 4 bases between the germline ends. Germline CDR1 is SEHNR and CDR2 is FQNEAQ (reference sequence). CDR3 in DNA: TGTGCCAGCAGCTTAGGCCATAGCAATCAGCCCCAGCATTTT. It encodes CASSLGHSNQPQHF.

This chain uses TRBV10-3 with TRBJ2-5, with TRBD1 as a possible D gene (6 bases). With 7 bases removed from V and 2 bases from J, the gap between germline ends came to 11 bases. Germline CDR1 reads ENHRY; CDR2 reads SYGVKD. The CDR3 runs 13 residues. The CDR3 reads CAIKQGPQETQYF. In nucleotides, the CDR3 is TGTGCCATCAAACAGGGCCCGCAAGAGACCCAGTACTTC.

The chain combines TRBV19 with TRBJ1-5; D is possibly TRBD1 (5 bases). The CDR3 runs to 15 residues. Looked up from germline, CDR1 is LNHDA and CDR2 is SQIVND (reference sequence). V was shortened by 0 bases and J by 7 bases, with 13 bases between the two germline ends. Here the CDR3 reads CASSIDTGPRQPQHF. CDR3 bases: TGTGCCAGTAGTATAGACACAGGTCCTCGGCAGCCCCAGCATTTT.

This clone was observed once. The chain is built from TRBV5-1 and TRBJ2-1; 10 bases fit TRBD2. J was trimmed by 7 bases and V by 4 bases; bases with no gene match: 14. Germline-derived CDR1 and CDR2 are SGHRS and YFSETQ. The CDR3 contains 17 residues. CDR3 DNA: TGCGCCAGCAGCGGTCAATCTCAACTAGCGGGGCGGAATGAGCAGTTCTTC. It specifies CASSGQSQLAGRNEQFF.

The genes are TRBV2 and TRBJ1-5; the D gene is possibly TRBD1 (5 bases). The germline V gene has CDR1 SNHLY and CDR2 FYNNEI. The CDR3 is made up of 16 amino acids. The V end was cut by 6 bases, the J end by 1 base, with 16 bases between. This CDR3 reads CASRSGGSRSNQPQHF. The CDR3 coding sequence is TGTGCCAGCAGGTCCGGGGGAAGTAGAAGCAATCAGCCCCAGCATTTT.

The chain uses TRBV28 and TRBJ2-7; 7 nucleotides line up with TRBD1. V shed 7 bases and J 2 bases; nucleotides not matched to a gene: 11. Germline CDR1 is MDHEN and CDR2 is SYDVKM. This CDR3 is built from 15 residues. CDR3 residues: CASTRETGSPYEQYF. CDR3 DNA sequence: TGTGCCAGCACCCGTGAGACAGGGAGTCCCTACGAGCAGTACTTC. Complete variable domain (other parts from reference TRBV28 and TRBJ2-7): DVKVTQSSRYLVKRTGEKVFLECVQDMDHENMFWYRQDPGLGLRLIYFSYDVKMKEKGDIPEGYSVSREKKERFSLILESASTNQTSMYLCASTRETGSPYEQYFGPGTRLTVT.

In this sample, this clone turned up a few times. The CDR3 bases are TGTGCCAGCAGCTCCCTCGGCCCAGGGCAATCTGAAGCTTTCTTT. Its protein is CASSSLGPGQSEAFF. The J gene is TRBJ1-1, the V gene TRBV7-3; maybe TRBD1 (5 bases). V was shortened by 4 bases and J by 6 bases, with 18 bases between the two germline ends. The CDR3 runs to 15 residues. From germline, CDR1 is SGHTA and CDR2 FQGTGA.

DNA of the CDR3: TGTGCCAGCAGTTCGGGACAGGGGGTAATTAACGAGCAGTACTTC. Protein sequence: CASSSGQGVINEQYF. This sequence joins TRBV6-6 and TRBJ2-7; 11 bases match TRBD1. V lost 4 bases and J lost 5; bases outside the gene matches: 7. Germline-derived CDR1 and CDR2 are MNHNY and SVGAGI (reference sequence). There are 15 residues in the CDR3.

The chain employs TRBV30 and TRBJ2-7; D not certain. V shed 4 bases and J shed 0 bases, with 10 bases lying between them. Germline assignment: CDR1 GTSNPN and CDR2 SVGIG (reference sequence). The CDR3 is 13 amino acids. As DNA, the CDR3 is TGTGCCTGGATAAGCCCAAGCTCCTACGAGCAGTACTTC. Protein: CAWISPSSYEQYF.

The chain couples TRBV10-3 to TRBJ1-4, with D uncertain. Trimming pared 0 bases from V and 2 bases from J, leaving 7 bases between. Germline V gives CDR1 ENHRY, CDR2 SYGVKD. The CDR3 loop spans 15 amino acids. The CDR3 region is CAISESLGTNEKLFF. The DNA of the CDR3 is TGTGCCATCAGTGAGTCGCTCGGGACTAATGAAAAACTGTTTTTT.

The rearrangement joins TRBV7-9 to TRBJ1-2; D perhaps matches TRBD1 (6 bases). Germline V gene sequence: CDR1 SEHNR, CDR2 FQNEAQ (reference sequence). Trimming removed 1 base from V and 8 bases from J, with 11 bases in between. The CDR3 length is 13 residues. The CDR3 bases are TGTGCCAGCAGCTTAGACACAGGGAGAGGCTACACCTTC. Amino acids: CASSLDTGRGYTF.

This clone was seen a single time. V usage is TRBV7-6 and J usage is TRBJ2-7; weak D call: TRBD2 (6 bases). Trimming left V 5 bases short and J 7 bases short, with 21 bases between. CDR3 length: 15 residues. Germline-derived CDR1 and CDR2 are SGHVS and FNYEAQ. The CDR3 loop reads CASSPTSAGLAEQYF. The CDR3 bases are TGTGCCAGCAGCCCTACATCGGCGGGGCTTGCAGAGCAGTACTTC. The full variable domain, its missing parts supplied by reference TRBV7-6 and TRBJ2-7, is GAGVSQSPRYKVTKRGQDVALRCDPISGHVSLYWYRQALGQGPEFLTYFNYEAQQDKSGLPNDRFSAERPEGSISTLTIQRTEQRDSAMYRCASSPTSAGLAEQYFGPGTRLTVT.

The chain has TRBV6-2 or TRBV6-3 and TRBJ1-5; tentatively, D is TRBD1 (5 bases). Trimming shortened V by 6 bases and J by 0 bases, and 12 bases separated the two germline ends. CDR1 is MNHEY, CDR2 SVGEGT, per germline. The CDR3 loop spans 15 amino acids. The CDR3 DNA reads TGTGCCAGCAGCACCTCAGGGTATAGCAATCAGCCCCAGCATTTT. It translates to CASSTSGYSNQPQHF.

V gene TRBV7-6 combines with J gene TRBJ2-3; weak D call: TRBD2 (6 bases). The V and J ends lost 2 bases and 2 bases respectively, with 11 bases between them. Per germline, CDR1 SGHVS and CDR2 FNYEAQ. CDR3 length equals 15 residues. DNA of the CDR3: TGTGCCAGCAGCTTACCGGGACTTTCCACAGATACGCAGTATTTT. This sequence encodes CASSLPGLSTDTQYF.

The chain joins TRBV21-1 to TRBJ2-4. TRBV21-1 is reported as a pseudogene. This CDR3 contains 22 residues. The CDR3, as DNA: TGTGCCAGCAAATGTAAGTTTAATACAAACCGGGCTCACAGAGTAGCCAAAAACATTCAGTACTTC. Its translation is CASKCKFNTNRAHRVAKNIQYF.

The chain employs TRBV30 and TRBJ1-2, with TRBD1 identical over 8 bases. This CDR3 has 14 residues. Germline V gives CDR1 GTSNPN, CDR2 SVGIG (reference sequence). The J segment lost 7 bases and the V segment lost 2 bases, leaving 9 bases of the junction unmatched. The CDR3 spells CAWSPPDRVSGYTF. The CDR3 DNA is TGTGCCTGGAGTCCCCCGGACAGGGTTTCTGGCTACACCTTC.